This T cell receptor (beta chain) appears in the sequencing data of a study of CD8 T cells in Susac syndrome. General study findings and limits: As the study acknowledged, the number of individuals who were part of its TCR sequencing and HLA analysis was relatively small.

J gave up 4 bases and V 3 bases, and 8 bases lay outside the gene matches. There are 14 residues in the CDR3. Germline loops: CDR1 DFQATT, CDR2 SNEGSKA (reference sequence). While CD8+ and CD4+ T cells were isolated negatively, TEMRA cells were enriched by FACS. Note on this clonotype: What it binds is not known.

RNA, at about 0.45 to 1 ug, was reverse transcribed with random hexamers. With immunoSEQ multiplex PCR, TCR beta CDR3 was amplified across 54 Vbeta and 13 Jbeta. TCRdb reprocessed the immunoSEQ multiplex PCR reads with MiXCR, giving one entry per CDR3 protein. The table records 160,000 or so distinct CDR3 sequences, about 94% of them present only once. Specimen: CD8+ T cells from PBMCs. The receptor was isolated from a human donor with multiple sclerosis. This chain connects TRBV20-1 to TRBJ2-7; 8 nucleotides align to TRBD2. The CDR3 is CSARSGGDTYEQYF. The DNA for the CDR3 is TGCAGTGCTAGGTCCGGGGGGGATACATACGAGCAGTACTTC.